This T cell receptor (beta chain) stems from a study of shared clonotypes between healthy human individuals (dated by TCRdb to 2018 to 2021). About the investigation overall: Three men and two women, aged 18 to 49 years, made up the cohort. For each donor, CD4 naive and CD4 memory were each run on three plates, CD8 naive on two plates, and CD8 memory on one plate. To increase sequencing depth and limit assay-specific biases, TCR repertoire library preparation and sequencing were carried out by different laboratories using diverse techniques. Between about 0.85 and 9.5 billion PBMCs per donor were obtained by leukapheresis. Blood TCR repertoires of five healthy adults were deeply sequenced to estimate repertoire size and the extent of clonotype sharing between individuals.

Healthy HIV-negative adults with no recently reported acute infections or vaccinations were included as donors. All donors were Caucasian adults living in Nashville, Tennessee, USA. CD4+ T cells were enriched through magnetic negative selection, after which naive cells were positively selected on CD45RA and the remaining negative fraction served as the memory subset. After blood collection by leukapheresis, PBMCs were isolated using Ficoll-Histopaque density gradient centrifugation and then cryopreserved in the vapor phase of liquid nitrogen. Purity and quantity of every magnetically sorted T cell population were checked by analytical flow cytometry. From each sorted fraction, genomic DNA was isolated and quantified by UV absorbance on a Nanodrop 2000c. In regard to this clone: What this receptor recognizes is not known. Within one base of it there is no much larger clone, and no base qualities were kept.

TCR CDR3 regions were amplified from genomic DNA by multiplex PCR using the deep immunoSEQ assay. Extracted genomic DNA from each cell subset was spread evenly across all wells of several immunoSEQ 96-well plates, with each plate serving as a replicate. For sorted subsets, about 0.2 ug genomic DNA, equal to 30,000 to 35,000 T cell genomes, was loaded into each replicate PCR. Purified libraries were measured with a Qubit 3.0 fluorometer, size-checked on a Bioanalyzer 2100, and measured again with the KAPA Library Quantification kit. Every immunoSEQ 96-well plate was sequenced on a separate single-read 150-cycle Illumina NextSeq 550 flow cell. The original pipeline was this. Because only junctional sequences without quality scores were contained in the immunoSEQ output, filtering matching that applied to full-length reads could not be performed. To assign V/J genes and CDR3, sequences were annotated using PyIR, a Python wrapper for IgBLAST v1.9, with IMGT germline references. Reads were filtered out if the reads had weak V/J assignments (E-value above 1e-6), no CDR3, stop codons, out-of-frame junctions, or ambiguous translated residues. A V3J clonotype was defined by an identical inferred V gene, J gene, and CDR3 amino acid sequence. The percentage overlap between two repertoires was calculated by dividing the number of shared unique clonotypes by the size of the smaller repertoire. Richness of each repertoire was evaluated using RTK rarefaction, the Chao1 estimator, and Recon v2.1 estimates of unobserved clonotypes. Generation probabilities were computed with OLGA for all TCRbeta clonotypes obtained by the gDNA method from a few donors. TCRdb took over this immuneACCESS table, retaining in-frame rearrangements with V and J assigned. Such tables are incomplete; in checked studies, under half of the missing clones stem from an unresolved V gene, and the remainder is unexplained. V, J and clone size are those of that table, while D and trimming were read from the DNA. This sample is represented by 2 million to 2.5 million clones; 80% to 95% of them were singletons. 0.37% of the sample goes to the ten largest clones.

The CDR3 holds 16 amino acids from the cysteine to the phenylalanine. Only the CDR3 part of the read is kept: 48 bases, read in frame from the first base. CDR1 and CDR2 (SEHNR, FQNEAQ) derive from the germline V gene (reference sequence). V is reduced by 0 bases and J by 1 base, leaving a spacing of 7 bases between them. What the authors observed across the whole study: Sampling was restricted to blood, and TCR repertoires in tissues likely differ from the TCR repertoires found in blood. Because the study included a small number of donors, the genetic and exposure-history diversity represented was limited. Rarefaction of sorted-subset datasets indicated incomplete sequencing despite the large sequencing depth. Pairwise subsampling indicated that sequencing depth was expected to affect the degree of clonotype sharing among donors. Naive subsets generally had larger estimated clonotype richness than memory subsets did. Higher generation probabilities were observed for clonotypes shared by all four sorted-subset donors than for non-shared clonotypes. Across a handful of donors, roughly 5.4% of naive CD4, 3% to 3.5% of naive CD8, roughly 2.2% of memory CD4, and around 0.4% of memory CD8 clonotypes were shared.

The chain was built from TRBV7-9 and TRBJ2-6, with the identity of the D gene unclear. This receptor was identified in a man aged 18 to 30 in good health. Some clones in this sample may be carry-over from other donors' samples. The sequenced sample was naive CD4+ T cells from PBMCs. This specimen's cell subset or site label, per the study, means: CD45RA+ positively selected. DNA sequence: TGTGCCAGCAGCTTAGCGACACCTTCTGGGGCCAACGTCCTGACTTTC. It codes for CASSLATPSGANVLTF.